The clone carrying this T cell receptor (beta chain) came up many times. The V gene lost 3 bases and the J gene lost 4 bases, with 12 bases spanning the gap. Germline V gene sequence: CDR1 SQVTM, CDR2 ANQGSEA. The CDR3 is made up of 13 amino acids. This record comes from a study of regulatory T cells in long-lasting Graves disease. Study context: Persistent Graves' disease meant over 5 years of antithyroid drugs with positive TSH receptor antibodies.

Time point denoted: persistent/refractory GD, antithyroid drugs over 5 years with positive TRAb. Making the TCR library involved RNA that had been extracted from PBMCs. Patients with Graves' disease were diagnosed by American Thyroid Association guidelines. The TCR beta library used iRepertoire HTBI primers with Arm-PCR amplification of CDR3. From the multiplex PCR reads, TCRdb called clonotypes with MiXCR, one entry per CDR3 protein. The table records approximately 360,000 distinct CDR3 sequences, roughly 20% of them present only once. The J gene is TRBJ1-1, the V gene TRBV29-1; maybe TRBD1 (5 bases). The clonotype comes from a woman aged 40 to 50 with Graves disease. Specimen: peripheral blood mononuclear cells (PBMCs), collected when the disease was refractory, from a patient treated with antithyroid drugs. DNA for the CDR3: TGCAGCGTTGATCTAATGGGGGGCACTGAAGCTTTCTTT. Protein sequence: CSVDLMGGTEAFF.